Listed below are T cell receptor beta chains from one sample, sequenced in a study of CD8+ T cells in alopecia areata. The table came from immunoSEQ multiplex PCR; TCRdb's copy has only in-frame clones and leaves some out. The sample includes under 130,000 clones, over 75% of them seen just once. The material was CD8+ T cells sorted from blood, obtained at week 34, from a patient treated with tofacitinib. All receptors come from a human donor with alopecia areata. The CDR3 runs from the conserved cysteine through the conserved F or W. Each record gives: J gene, clone size, V gene, D gene, CDR3 DNA, CDR3 protein. D genes are given only for firm matches. Where a row states a size, it is once, few, many or the class of an expanded clone; other rows omit it.

TRBJ1-1 . TRBV7-9 TRBD1 TGTGCCAGCAGCTACGGACAGGGGGGTACTGAAGCTTTCTTT CASSYGQGGTEAFF
TRBJ2-3 . TRBV4-1 . TGCGCCAGCAGCCAAAGGGGGAGGGCGACAGATACGCAGTATTTT CASSQRGRATDTQYF
TRBJ2-1 . TRBV11-2 TRBD2 TGTGCCAGCAGCTTAGCGGGGGGGCTAAATGAGCAGTTCTTC CASSLAGGLNEQFF
TRBJ2-7 . TRBV10-3 . TGTGCCATCAGTGAGTCGATAGGGACCTACGAGCAGTACTTC CAISESIGTYEQYF
TRBJ2-7 . TRBV29-1 . TGCAGCGTTGAGGGGCCGGGCTCCTACGAGCAGTACTTC CSVEGPGSYEQYF
TRBJ1-1 . TRBV7-6 . TGTGCCAGCAGCGGACCGGGGGGGAACTCTGAAGCTTTCTTT CASSGPGGNSEAFF
TRBJ2-5 . TRBV18 . TGTGCCAGCTCACCCGGGACGGATTCACAAGAGACCCAGTACTTC CASSPGTDSQETQYF
TRBJ2-2 . TRBV6-5 . TGTGCCAGCAGTTATGAAGGGCTCGCGAACACCGGGGAGCTGTTTTTT CASSYEGLANTGELFF
TRBJ2-1 . TRBV27 . TGTGCCAGCAGTCCGCGTAGGGCGCCCGTCGGGGCCTACAATGAGCAGTTCTTC CASSPRRAPVGAYNEQFF
TRBJ1-6 . TRBV7-9 . TGTGCCAGCAGCTTAAAACAGGGTAATTCACCCCTCCACTTT CASSLKQGNSPLHF
TRBJ2-7 . TRBV6-5 . TGTGCCAGCAAGGAGGGGCAGGGGAACCCTTACGAGCAGTACTTC CASKEGQGNPYEQYF
TRBJ2-1 . TRBV11-2 . TGTGCCAGCAGCTTCGTGGGGGGCGGCTCCTACAATGAGCAGTTCTTC CASSFVGGGSYNEQFF
TRBJ2-7 . TRBV10-3 TRBD1 TGTGCCATCAGTGATCCGCTGGGGACAGGAACGAACGAGCAGTACTTC CAISDPLGTGTNEQYF
TRBJ1-2 . TRBV19 . TGTGCCAGTAGCACAACAGGGTCTACTAACTATGGCTACACCTTC CASSTTGSTNYGYTF
TRBJ2-5 . TRBV14 . TGTGCCAGCAGCCCCGGAGAGACCCAGTACTTC CASSPGETQYF
TRBJ2-7 . TRBV11-2 TRBD1 TGTGCCAGCAGCTCCGGGACAGGCTACGAGCAGTACTTC CASSSGTGYEQYF
TRBJ1-1 . TRBV29-1 . TGCAGCGTTGTATCGGACACTGAAGCTTTCTTT CSVVSDTEAFF
TRBJ2-7 . TRBV29-1 . TGCAGCGTTGATAGCGACTACGAGCAGTACTTC CSVDSDYEQYF
TRBJ2-7 . TRBV6-4 . TGTGCCAGCAGTGACTTCAACCCGGCGACTAGGCAGTCCTACGAGCAGTACTTC CASSDFNPATRQSYEQYF
TRBJ2-7 . TRBV7-6 . TGTGCCAGCAGCTCCGTCGTGGGTTCCGGATCATTAACCTACGAGCAGTACTTC CASSSVVGSGSLTYEQYF
TRBJ2-7 . TRBV30 TRBD2 TGTGCCTGGGTGGGTAGCGGGAACTACGAGCAGTACTTC CAWVGSGNYEQYF
TRBJ2-3 . TRBV7-8 . TGTGCCAGCACCCGCGGCGATACGCAGTATTTT CASTRGDTQYF
TRBJ1-5 few TRBV7-2 . TGTGCCAGCAGCCTCAACCGGGCTCAGCCCCAGCATTTT CASSLNRAQPQHF
TRBJ2-1 . TRBV19 . TGTGCCAGTAGTATATTCCCTAATGCTGGGGGCAGGTTTAATGAGCAGTTCTTC CASSIFPNAGGRFNEQFF
TRBJ2-1 . TRBV6-5 TRBD2 TGTGCCAGCATCCCGCGTCGAGCGGGGGACGGTGAGCAGTTCTTC CASIPRRAGDGEQFF
TRBJ2-7 . TRBV29-1 . TGCAGCGTGGACGGGAGCCCAGAGTACGAGCAGTACTTC CSVDGSPEYEQYF
TRBJ2-3 . TRBV6-5 . TGTGCCAGCAGTTATGGACTACATTTCACAGATACGCAGTATTTT CASSYGLHFTDTQYF
TRBJ2-3 . TRBV29-1 TRBD2 TGCAGCGTTTGGTCTAGCGGGGGGACAGATACGCAGTATTTT CSVWSSGGTDTQYF
TRBJ2-1 . TRBV29-1 . TGCAGCGTTGAAGATGTCCCTGACAGGACCTACAATGAGCAGTTCTTC CSVEDVPDRTYNEQFF
TRBJ2-3 . TRBV5-6 . TGTGCCAGCAGCTTCTCCCCAGATACGCAGTATTTT CASSFSPDTQYF
TRBJ2-5 . TRBV19 . TGTGCCAGTAGTGTGGGAGGGGGGTATCTCCAAGAGACCCAGTACTTC CASSVGGGYLQETQYF
TRBJ2-3 . TRBV29-1 . TGCAGCGCAACAGGAACAGATACGCAGTATTTT CSATGTDTQYF